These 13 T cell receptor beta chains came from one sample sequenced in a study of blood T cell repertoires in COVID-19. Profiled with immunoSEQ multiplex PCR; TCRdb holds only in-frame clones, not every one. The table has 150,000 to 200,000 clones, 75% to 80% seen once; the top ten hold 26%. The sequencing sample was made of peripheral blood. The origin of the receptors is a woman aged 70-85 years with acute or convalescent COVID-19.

Here the CDR3 reads CALAGGYNEQFF. The CDR3 DNA is TGTGCCTTAGCGGGAGGTTACAATGAGCAGTTCTTC. The chain recombines TRBV30 with TRBJ2-1; TRBD2 matches at 10 bases. This CDR3 is built from 12 residues. CDR1 and CDR2 from the germline V gene are GTSNPN and SVGIG (reference sequence). The V gene end was trimmed by 7 bases and the J gene end by 4 bases; junction bases not matched to a gene: 1.

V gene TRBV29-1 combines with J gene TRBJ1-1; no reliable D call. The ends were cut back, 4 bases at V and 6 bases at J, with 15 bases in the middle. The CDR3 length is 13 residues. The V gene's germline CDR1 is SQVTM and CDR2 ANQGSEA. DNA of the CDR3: TGCAGCGTTGCCCCTGGGCATGGCGCTGAAGCTTTCTTT. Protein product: CSVAPGHGAEAFF.

As DNA, the CDR3 is TGTGCCAGCAGCTTGGGACTAGTGCAAGGCAATGAGCAGTTCTTC. Amino acid sequence: CASSLGLVQGNEQFF. The chain couples TRBV5-4 to TRBJ2-1; weak D call: TRBD2 (6 bases). V lost 0 bases and J lost 6, with 13 bases in between. Germline values: CDR1 SGHNT, CDR2 YYREEE (reference sequence). There are 15 residues in the CDR3.

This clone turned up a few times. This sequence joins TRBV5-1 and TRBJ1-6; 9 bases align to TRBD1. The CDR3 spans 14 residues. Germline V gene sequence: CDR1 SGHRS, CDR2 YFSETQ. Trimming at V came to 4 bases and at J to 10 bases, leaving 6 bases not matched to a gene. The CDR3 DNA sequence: TGCGCCAGCAGCCCGGGGACAGGGTCATCACCCCTCCACTTT. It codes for CASSPGTGSSPLHF.

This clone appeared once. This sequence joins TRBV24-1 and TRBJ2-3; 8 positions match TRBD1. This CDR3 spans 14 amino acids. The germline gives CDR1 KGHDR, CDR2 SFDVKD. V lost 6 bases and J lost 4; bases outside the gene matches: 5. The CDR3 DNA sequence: TGTGCCACCAGTCGGACAGGGAACCCAGATACGCAGTATTTT. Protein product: CATSRTGNPDTQYF.

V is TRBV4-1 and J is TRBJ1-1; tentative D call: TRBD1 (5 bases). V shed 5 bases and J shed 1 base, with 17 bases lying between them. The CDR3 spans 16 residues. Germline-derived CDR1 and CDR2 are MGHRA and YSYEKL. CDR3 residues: CASSLPGVGGNTEAFF. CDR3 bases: TGCGCCAGCAGCTTACCGGGTGTGGGGGGGAACACTGAAGCTTTCTTT.

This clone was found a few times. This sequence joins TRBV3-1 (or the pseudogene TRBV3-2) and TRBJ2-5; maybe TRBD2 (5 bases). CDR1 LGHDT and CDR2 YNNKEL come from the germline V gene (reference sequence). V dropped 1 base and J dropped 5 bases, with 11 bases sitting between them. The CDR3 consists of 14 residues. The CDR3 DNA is TGTGCCAGCAGCCAAGCATCGGGAATGGAGACCCAGTACTTC. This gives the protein CASSQASGMETQYF.

The CDR3 region is CASSIGFGSGRDNEKLFF. CDR3 DNA: TGTGCCAGTAGTATAGGATTCGGGAGCGGCAGGGATAATGAAAAACTGTTTTTT. The chain employs TRBV19 and TRBJ1-4; a weak D match, TRBD1 (5 bases). The CDR3 extends over 18 amino acids. The germline V gene has CDR1 LNHDA and CDR2 SQIVND (reference sequence). V lost 1 base to trimming and J lost 4 bases, with 19 bases between them. Looking up the rest from reference TRBV19 and TRBJ1-4 gives the full variable domain: DGGITQSPKYLFRKEGQNVTLSCEQNLNHDAMYWYRQDPGQGLRLIYYSQIVNDFQKGDIAEGYSVSREKKESFPLTVTSAQKNPTAFYLCASSIGFGSGRDNEKLFFGSGTQLSVL.

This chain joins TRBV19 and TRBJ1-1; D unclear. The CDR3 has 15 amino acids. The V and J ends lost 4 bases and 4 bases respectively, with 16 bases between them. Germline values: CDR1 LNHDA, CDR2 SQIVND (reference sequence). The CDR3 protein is CASSTSGSFGTEAFF. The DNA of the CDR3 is TGTGCCAGTAGTACCTCGGGAAGTTTCGGCACTGAAGCTTTCTTT.

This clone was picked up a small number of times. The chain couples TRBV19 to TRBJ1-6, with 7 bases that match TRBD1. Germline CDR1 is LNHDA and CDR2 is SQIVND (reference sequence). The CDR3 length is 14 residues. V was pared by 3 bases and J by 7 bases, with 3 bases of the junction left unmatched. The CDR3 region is CASSIWDSNSPLHF. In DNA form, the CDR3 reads TGTGCCAGTAGTATTTGGGACAGCAATTCACCCCTCCACTTT.

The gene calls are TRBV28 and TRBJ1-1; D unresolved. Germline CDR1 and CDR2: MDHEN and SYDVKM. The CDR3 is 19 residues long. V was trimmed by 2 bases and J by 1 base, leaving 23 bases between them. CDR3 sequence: CASSLGGMAVGLRNTEAFF. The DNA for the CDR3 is TGTGCCAGCAGTTTAGGCGGAATGGCGGTTGGCCTACGGAACACTGAAGCTTTCTTT. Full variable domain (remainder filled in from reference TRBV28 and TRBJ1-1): DVKVTQSSRYLVKRTGEKVFLECVQDMDHENMFWYRQDPGLGLRLIYFSYDVKMKEKGDIPEGYSVSREKKERFSLILESASTNQTSMYLCASSLGGMAVGLRNTEAFFGQGTRLTVV.

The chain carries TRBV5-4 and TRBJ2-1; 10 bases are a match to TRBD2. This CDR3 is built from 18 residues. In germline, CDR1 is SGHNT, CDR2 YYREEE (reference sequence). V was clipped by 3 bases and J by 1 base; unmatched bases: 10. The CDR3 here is CASSSPRAGGRSYNEQFF. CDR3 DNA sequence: TGTGCCAGCAGCTCCCCGCGAGCGGGAGGGAGATCCTACAATGAGCAGTTCTTC.

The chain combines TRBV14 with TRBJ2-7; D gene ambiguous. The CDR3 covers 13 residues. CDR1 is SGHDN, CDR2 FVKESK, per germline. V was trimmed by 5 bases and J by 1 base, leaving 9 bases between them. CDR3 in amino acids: CASSALRSYEQYF. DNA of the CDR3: TGTGCCAGCAGCGCACTCCGGTCCTACGAGCAGTACTTC.